This T cell receptor (beta chain) was recorded in a study of T cell repertoires in cytomegalovirus infection (dated by TCRdb to about 2019). At the level of the whole study: Donor HLA type was relevant to the analysis, as public TCR beta signatures indicated carriage of CMV infection together with the matching HLA type.

This clonotype was picked up many times. Its antigen is currently not known. No base quality information exists; no much larger clone differs at one position. The sequencing machine was an Illumina HiSeq 1500. The public reads were reprocessed in TCRdb via fastp at Q25 and MiXCR, keeping in-frame beta chains. Rows with one shared CDR3 protein collapse into an entry with the most common genes and DNA. For this sample the table gives 490,000 or so distinct CDR3 sequences, of which around 10% were detected only once. Together, the top ten hold approximately 10% of the sample. Measured from the cysteine to the phenylalanine, the CDR3 is 15 residues long. Here the CDR3 DNA is all that survives: 45 bases in frame from base 1. CDR1 SGDLS and CDR2 YYNGEE are derived from the germline V gene. Deletion took 2 bases off V and 7 bases off J, with a span of 16 bases between the germline ends. What the work shows at the level of the full study, not this receptor alone: Cumulative frequency of public TCR beta family members discriminated carriers of CMV infection plus the relevant HLA type in this cohort and an independent 352-donor cohort. The ex vivo response was dominated by HLA-C-restricted CMV-specific TCR beta clonotypes, which also provided the single most frequent clonotype in two of eight donors.

The rearranged segments are TRBV9 and TRBJ2-1; possibly the D gene is TRBD1, per 5 matching bases. This clonotype was sampled from a human donor in good health (CMV status not recorded). Some clones in this sample may be carry-over from other donors' samples. The specimen sequenced was PBMCs. The CDR3: CASSVTSDSRNEQFF. The nucleotide sequence reads as follows: TGTGCCAGCAGCGTGACCTCTGACAGTCGGAATGAGCAGTTCTTC.